The 21 T cell receptor beta chains below all came from one sample that was sequenced in a study of blood T cell repertoires in COVID-19. Here immunoSEQ multiplex PCR was the method, and the copy in TCRdb shows in-frame clones only, minus some. This sample carries around 30,000 clones, 90% of them seen once, and the ten largest clones take approximately 20%. The sample comprised peripheral blood. The receptors originated from a man older than 75 with acute or convalescent COVID-19.

The V and J genes are TRBV3-1 (or the pseudogene TRBV3-2) and TRBJ2-5, with 13 bases lining up with TRBD2. The trim removed 4 bases at V and 2 bases at J, leaving 4 bases unmatched. This CDR3 region has 16 residues. Germline CDR1 LGHDT, CDR2 YNNKEL (reference sequence). The CDR3 DNA reads as TGTGCCAGCAGCCTCCTGACTAGCGGGGGGCAAGAGACCCAGTACTTC. This gives the protein CASSLLTSGGQETQYF.

By its share, this clone is large. The rearrangement joins TRBV3-1 (or the pseudogene TRBV3-2) to TRBJ1-4; D is uncertain. The CDR3 is made up of 11 amino acids. Trimming removed 4 bases from V and 8 bases from J, with 5 bases in between. Germline values: CDR1 LGHDT, CDR2 YNNKEL (reference sequence). In DNA, the CDR3 is TGTGCCAGCAGCCTAAAAGAAAAACTGTTTTTT. Its protein is CASSLKEKLFF.

The chain joins TRBV6-5 to TRBJ1-1, with D possibly TRBD1 on 5 matching bases. Between the trimmed V and J ends, which lost 6 bases and 1 base, there was a span of 15 bases. Germline values: CDR1 MNHEY, CDR2 SVGAGI. The CDR3 covers 15 residues. This CDR3 is CASRKREGKNTEAFF. DNA of the CDR3: TGTGCCAGCAGAAAGCGGGAGGGGAAGAACACTGAAGCTTTCTTT.

The chain has TRBV19 and TRBJ2-6; TRBD1 aligns across 9 bases. The CDR3 runs 17 residues. CDR1 LNHDA and CDR2 SQIVND come from the germline V gene (reference sequence). V was pared by 6 bases and J by 0 bases, with 6 bases of the junction left unmatched. This CDR3 reads CASSPGQGFSGANVLTF. CDR3 bases: TGTGCCAGTAGCCCGGGACAGGGCTTCTCTGGGGCCAACGTCCTGACTTTC.

V gene TRBV5-6 combines with J gene TRBJ1-2; D is uncertain. The CDR3 loop spans 14 amino acids. CDR1 is SGHDT, CDR2 YYEEEE, per germline. Trimming took 7 bases from V and 1 from J, leaving 14 bases between them. The CDR3 DNA follows: TGTGCCAGCTCCGGGGTACCGTTTAACTATGGCTACACCTTC. Residues: CASSGVPFNYGYTF.

In this sample, this clone turned up once. This chain connects TRBV11-3 to TRBJ2-5; 10 bases line up with TRBD1. This CDR3 is built from 17 residues. Germline assignment: CDR1 SGHNT and CDR2 YENEEA. With 1 base clipped from V and 5 bases from J, the junction kept 10 bases outside the gene matches. DNA for the CDR3: TGTGCCAGCAGCTTAGGTTCGACAGGGGGCCCGTTGGAGACCCAGTACTTC. Protein: CASSLGSTGGPLETQYF. Combining the CDR3 with reference TRBV11-3 and TRBJ2-5 gives the whole variable domain EAGVVQSPRYKIIEKKQPVAFWCNPISGHNTLYWYLQNLGQGPELLIRYENEEAVDDSQLPKDRFSAERLKGVDSTLKIQPAELGDSAVYLCASSLGSTGGPLETQYFGPGTRLLVL.

This sequence joins TRBV9 and TRBJ1-4, with D maybe TRBD1 (6 bases). V lost 4 bases to trimming and J lost 5 bases, with 15 bases between them. CDR1 and CDR2 from the germline V gene are SGDLS and YYNGEE. This CDR3 spans 15 amino acids. CDR3 protein: CASSPRQARNEKLFF. Written as DNA, the CDR3 is TGTGCCAGCAGCCCGCGACAGGCCCGCAATGAAAAACTGTTTTTT. Complete variable domain (other parts from reference TRBV9 and TRBJ1-4): DSGVTQTPKHLITATGQRVTLRCSPRSGDLSVYWYQQSLDQGLQFLIQYYNGEERAKGNILERFSAQQFPDLHSELNLSSLELGDSALYFCASSPRQARNEKLFFGSGTQLSVL.

The rearrangement uses TRBV19 and TRBJ2-4; 9 nucleotides align to TRBD1. The CDR3 sequence is 15 residues long. The trim removed 7 bases at V and 2 bases at J, leaving 6 bases unmatched. Germline assignment: CDR1 LNHDA and CDR2 SQIVND (reference sequence). This CDR3 is CASTSDRGTKNIQYF. The CDR3 nucleotides read TGTGCCAGTACATCGGACAGGGGAACCAAAAACATTCAGTACTTC. The whole variable domain, filled in from reference TRBV19 and TRBJ2-4, reads DGGITQSPKYLFRKEGQNVTLSCEQNLNHDAMYWYRQDPGQGLRLIYYSQIVNDFQKGDIAEGYSVSREKKESFPLTVTSAQKNPTAFYLCASTSDRGTKNIQYFGAGTRLSVL.

The rearrangement uses TRBV10-3 and TRBJ2-5, with 7 bases lining up with TRBD1. V dropped 4 bases and J dropped 2; count of bases not matched to a gene: 4. The germline V gene has CDR1 ENHRY and CDR2 SYGVKD. This CDR3 contains 14 residues. The CDR3 here is CAISAPGQQETQYF. In DNA, the CDR3 is TGTGCCATCAGTGCCCCGGGACAGCAAGAGACCCAGTACTTC.

This chain connects TRBV5-4 to TRBJ2-5; TRBD1 is a possible D gene (5 bases). The CDR3 is 14 residues long. Germline values: CDR1 SGHNT, CDR2 YYREEE (reference sequence). Trimming stripped 3 bases from V and 5 bases from J, with 14 bases between. CDR3 sequence reads: CASSSKGAAETQYF. The CDR3 DNA sequence: TGTGCCAGCAGCTCCAAAGGGGCGGCTGAGACCCAGTACTTC.

The genes are TRBV5-1 and TRBJ1-1; D unresolved. Germline loops: CDR1 SGHRS, CDR2 YFSETQ. Trimming shortened V by 1 base and J by 4 bases, and 11 bases separated the two germline ends. The CDR3 has 14 residues. The CDR3 DNA reads TGCGCCAGCAGCTTGTCGGCAGGCGTCACTGAAGCTTTCTTT. Amino acid sequence: CASSLSAGVTEAFF.

The rearrangement links TRBV9 to TRBJ1-5; D is undetermined. The germline gives CDR1 SGDLS, CDR2 YYNGEE. Trimming took 0 bases from V and 8 from J, leaving 12 bases between them. The CDR3 spans 14 residues. This chain's CDR3 is CASSVGQAHEPQHF. CDR3 DNA sequence: TGTGCCAGCAGCGTAGGTCAAGCCCACGAGCCCCAGCATTTT.

The CDR3 bases are TGTGCCAGCAGTTACGCAGGTCAGGGTTTCTTT. The encoded protein is CASSYAGQGFF. The V gene is TRBV6-5, the J gene TRBJ1-1, with D perhaps matching TRBD1 (5 bases). CDR1 MNHEY and CDR2 SVGAGI come from the germline V gene. V was cut by 2 bases and J by 13 bases, with 11 bases left in between. The CDR3 sequence is 11 residues long.

This chain joins TRBV25-1 and TRBJ1-1; no clear D gene. The CDR3 is 11 residues long. V was clipped by 2 bases and J by 7 bases, with 5 bases between them. Germline CDR1 MGHDK, CDR2 SYGVNS. The CDR3 region is CASSERSEAFF. The DNA of the CDR3 is TGTGCCAGCAGTGAAAGGAGTGAAGCTTTCTTT.

This clone was counted between two and nine times. V gene TRBV2 combines with J gene TRBJ2-2; possibly TRBD2 for D (5 bases). The length of the CDR3 is 16 residues. Trimming pared 2 bases from V and 3 bases from J, leaving 13 bases between. Germline CDR1 reads SNHLY; CDR2 reads FYNNEI. The CDR3 protein is CASSERLPTDTGELFF. CDR3 DNA: TGTGCCAGCAGTGAAAGACTACCTACCGACACCGGGGAGCTGTTTTTT.

The chain uses TRBV5-8 and TRBJ2-1; 9 bases fit TRBD2. The CDR3 contains 17 residues. Germline CDR1 reads SGHTS; CDR2 reads YDEGEE. After removal of 2 bases from V and 4 bases from J, the junction contained 10 bases not matched to a gene. This chain's CDR3 is CASSFMRGGLSYNEQFF. CDR3 DNA sequence: TGTGCCAGCAGCTTCATGCGGGGGGGCCTATCGTACAATGAGCAGTTCTTC.

The J gene is TRBJ2-1, the V gene TRBV5-1; TRBD1 aligns across 7 bases. V was clipped by 3 bases and J by 2 bases; unmatched bases: 2. From germline, CDR1 is SGHRS and CDR2 YFSETQ. The CDR3 sequence is 14 residues long. The CDR3 coding sequence is TGCGCCAGCAGCTCGACAGGGACCTACAATGAGCAGTTCTTC. Translation gives CASSSTGTYNEQFF.

The chain is built from TRBV27 and TRBJ1-4, with a tentative D call TRBD1 (6 bases). V shed 3 bases and J shed 3 bases, with 8 bases lying between them. CDR1 is MNHEY and CDR2 is SMNVEV in the germline V gene (reference sequence). The CDR3 consists of 14 residues. This chain's CDR3 is CASSFQGPNEKLFF. The CDR3 DNA reads as TGTGCCAGCAGTTTTCAGGGGCCTAATGAAAAACTGTTTTTT.

The rearrangement links TRBV28 to TRBJ2-2, with a weak D call TRBD1 (5 bases). The CDR3 extends over 15 amino acids. Trimming shortened V by 5 bases and J by 0 bases, and 10 bases separated the two germline ends. Germline V gene sequence: CDR1 MDHEN, CDR2 SYDVKM. The CDR3 sequence: CASSLTVANTGELFF. The CDR3 nucleotides read TGTGCCAGCAGTCTGACAGTGGCGAACACCGGGGAGCTGTTTTTT.

In its sample, this clone was seen once. The chain is built from TRBV27 and TRBJ1-4; TRBD1 might be the D (6 bases). Trimming left V 2 bases short and J 10 bases short, with 14 bases between. Germline-derived CDR1 and CDR2 are MNHEY and SMNVEV (reference sequence). The CDR3 length is 14 residues. This CDR3 is CASSLHREGAKLFF. The DNA for the CDR3 is TGTGCCAGCAGTTTACACAGGGAAGGGGCAAAACTGTTTTTT.

This clone was counted a single time. The chain uses TRBV11-2 and TRBJ2-5; TRBD1 is a possible D gene (6 bases). This CDR3 comprises 13 residues. Germline V gene sequence: CDR1 SGHAT, CDR2 FQNNGV. V gave up 3 bases and J gave up 2 bases, with 7 bases separating them. In DNA form, the CDR3 reads TGTGCCAGCAGCTTCGGACAGCAAGAGACCCAGTACTTC. It yields the protein CASSFGQQETQYF.